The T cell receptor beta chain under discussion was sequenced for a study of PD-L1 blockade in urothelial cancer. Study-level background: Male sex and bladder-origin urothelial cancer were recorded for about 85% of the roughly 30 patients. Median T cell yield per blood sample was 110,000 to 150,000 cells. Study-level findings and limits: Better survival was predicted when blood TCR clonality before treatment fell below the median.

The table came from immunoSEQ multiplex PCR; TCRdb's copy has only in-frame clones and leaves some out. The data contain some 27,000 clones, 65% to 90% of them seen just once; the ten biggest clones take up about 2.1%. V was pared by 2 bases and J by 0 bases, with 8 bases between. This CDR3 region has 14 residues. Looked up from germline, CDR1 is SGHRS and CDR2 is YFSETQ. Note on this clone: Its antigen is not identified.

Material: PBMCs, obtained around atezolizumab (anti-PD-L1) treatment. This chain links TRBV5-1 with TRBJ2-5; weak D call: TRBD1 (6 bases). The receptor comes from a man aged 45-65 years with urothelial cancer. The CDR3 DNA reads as TGCGCCAGCAGCTTTGGACAGAACCAAGAGACCCAGTACTTC. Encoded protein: CASSFGQNQETQYF.